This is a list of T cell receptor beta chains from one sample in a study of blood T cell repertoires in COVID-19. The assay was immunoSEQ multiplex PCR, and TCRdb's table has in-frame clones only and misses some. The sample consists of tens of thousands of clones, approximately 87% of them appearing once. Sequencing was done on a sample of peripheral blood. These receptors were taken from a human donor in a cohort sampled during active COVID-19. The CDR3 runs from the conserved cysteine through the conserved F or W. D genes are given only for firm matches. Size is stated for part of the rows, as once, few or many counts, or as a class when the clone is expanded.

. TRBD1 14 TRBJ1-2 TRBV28 TGTGCCAGCAGTTTATTAGGGGGCGCAGACGGCTACACCTTC CASSLLGGADGYTF
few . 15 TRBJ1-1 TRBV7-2 TGTGCCAGCAGCTTATCTACAGGAACTACGGCTGAAGCTTTCTTT CASSLSTGTTAEAFF
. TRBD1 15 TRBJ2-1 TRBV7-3 TGTGCCAGCAGTCTGACAGGGAGCTCCTACAATGAGCAGTTCTTC CASSLTGSSYNEQFF
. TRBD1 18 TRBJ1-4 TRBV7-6 TGTGCCAGCAGCTTATATTATCGTGGTGCAGGGGGCAATGAAAAACTGTTTTTT CASSLYYRGAGGNEKLFF
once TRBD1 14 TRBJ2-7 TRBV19 TGTGCCAGTAGTCCCGGGACAGGGATTTACGAGCAGTACTTC CASSPGTGIYEQYF
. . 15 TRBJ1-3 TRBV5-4 TGTGCCAGCAGCTTGAGCGGGGTACCTGGAAACACCATATATTTT CASSLSGVPGNTIYF
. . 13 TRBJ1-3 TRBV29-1 TGCAGCGTTGAGGAGGCCTCTGGAAACACCATATATTTT CSVEEASGNTIYF
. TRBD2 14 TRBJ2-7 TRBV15 TGTGCCACCAGCATCTCGCGCGGGGGAAACGAGCAGTACTTC CATSISRGGNEQYF
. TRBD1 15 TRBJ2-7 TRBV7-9 TGTGCCAGCAGCCCTGGGACAGGGCCCTTCTACGAGCAGTACTTC CASSPGTGPFYEQYF
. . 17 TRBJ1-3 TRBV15 TGTGCCACCAGCAGGGACCCGGACAGAATCCATGGAAACACCATATATTTT CATSRDPDRIHGNTIYF
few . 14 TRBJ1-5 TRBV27 TGTGCCAGCAGGAAACAGGGTTCCTATCAGCCCCAGCATTTT CASRKQGSYQPQHF
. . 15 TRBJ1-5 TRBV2 TGTGCCAGCACACGCGGGCAGGTCCTCAATCAGCCCCAGCATTTT CASTRGQVLNQPQHF
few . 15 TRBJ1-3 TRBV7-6 TGTGCCAGCAGCTTAGCACCAGGGCCTGGAAACACCATATATTTT CASSLAPGPGNTIYF
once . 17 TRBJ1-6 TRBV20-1 TGCAGTGCTAGTTACGGACTCTTGAGCTCCTATAATTCACCCCTCCACTTT CSASYGLLSSYNSPLHF
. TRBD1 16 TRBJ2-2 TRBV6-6 TGTGCCAGCAGTTACACCCCCGGGGACAGCACCGGGGAGCTGTTTTTT CASSYTPGDSTGELFF
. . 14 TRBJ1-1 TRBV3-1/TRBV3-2 TGTGCCAGCAGCCAATACCCAGGGAACACTGAAGCTTTCTTT CASSQYPGNTEAFF
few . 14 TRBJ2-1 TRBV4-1 TGCGCCAGCAGCCCAAGGGCTCGGGGGAATGAGCAGTTCTTC CASSPRARGNEQFF
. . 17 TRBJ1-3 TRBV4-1 TGCGCCAGCAGCCAAGTGGGGGCTCAAGGCTCTGGAAACACCATATATTTT CASSQVGAQGSGNTIYF
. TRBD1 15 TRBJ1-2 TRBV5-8 TGTGCCAGCAGCCCCCGGACAGGTTCGGGCTATGGCTACACCTTC CASSPRTGSGYGYTF
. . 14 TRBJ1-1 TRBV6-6 TGTGCCAGCAGTCCCGGGCGAGGGATCACTGAAGCTTTCTTT CASSPGRGITEAFF
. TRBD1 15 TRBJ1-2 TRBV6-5 TGTGCCAGCAGTTACAGACAGGGGGCCTTATATGGCTACACCTTC CASSYRQGALYGYTF
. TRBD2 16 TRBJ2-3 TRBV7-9 TGTGCCAGCAGCGAGGTCGGAGGACTAGCACCAGATACGCAGTATTTT CASSEVGGLAPDTQYF
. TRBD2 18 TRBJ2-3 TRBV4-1 TGCGCCAGCAGCCAAGTGGGAGGGCTACCTCTATTCACAGATACGCAGTATTTT CASSQVGGLPLFTDTQYF
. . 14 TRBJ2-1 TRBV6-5 TGTGCCAGCAGGGTAGCTAGATCCTACAATGAGCAGTTCTTC CASRVARSYNEQFF
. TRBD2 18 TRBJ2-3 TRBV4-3 TGCGCCAGCAGCCAAGGAAGGCTTACGGGGGGGCTGACAGATACGCAGTATTTT CASSQGRLTGGLTDTQYF
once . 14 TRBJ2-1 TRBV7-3 TGTGCCAGCAGCACCGGGACTGGTGGGAATGAGCAGTTCTTC CASSTGTGGNEQFF
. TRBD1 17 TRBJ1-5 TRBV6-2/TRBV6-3 TGTGCCAGCAGTTCCCTAGGGACAGAGTTTAGCAATCAGCCCCAGCATTTT CASSSLGTEFSNQPQHF
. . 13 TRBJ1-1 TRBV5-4 TGTGCCAGCAGCTTGGCTTTGAACACTGAAGCTTTCTTT CASSLALNTEAFF
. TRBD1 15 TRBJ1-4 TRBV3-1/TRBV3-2 TGTGCCAGCAGCCTACGGGGGACAGCTAATGAAAAACTGTTTTTT CASSLRGTANEKLFF
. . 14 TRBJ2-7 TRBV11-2 TGTGCCAGCAGCTCGGACACGGAGATGGTTGGGCAGTACTTC CASSSDTEMVGQYF
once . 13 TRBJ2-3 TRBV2 TGTGCCAGCAGGGGGCAAACGGCAGATACGCAGTATTTT CASRGQTADTQYF
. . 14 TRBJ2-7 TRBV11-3 TGTGCCAGCAGCTTAGCAGGGGACCGGTGGGAGCAGTACTTC CASSLAGDRWEQYF
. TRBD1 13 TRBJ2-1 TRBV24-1 TGTGCCACCAGTGGACCAGGGGGCAATGAGCAGTTCTTC CATSGPGGNEQFF
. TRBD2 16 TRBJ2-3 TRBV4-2 TGTGCCAGCAGCTTCGGACTAGCGGGGCGCACAGATACGCAGTATTTT CASSFGLAGRTDTQYF
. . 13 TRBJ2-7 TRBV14 TGTGCCAGCAGCCAAGATATAACCTACGAGCAGTACTTC CASSQDITYEQYF
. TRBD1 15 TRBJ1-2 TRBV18 TGTGCCAGCTCCCTCCGGGACAGGGCTAACTATGGCTACACCTTC CASSLRDRANYGYTF
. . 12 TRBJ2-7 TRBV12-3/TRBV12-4 TGTGCCAGCAGATCCCAGGTCCACGAGCAGTACTTC CASRSQVHEQYF
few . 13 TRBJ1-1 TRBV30 TGTGCCTGCTCGCGGGGGCTGAACACTGAAGCTTTCTTT CACSRGLNTEAFF
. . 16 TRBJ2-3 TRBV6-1 TGTGCCAGCAGTGAACGGGGCGGGGTGAGTCCAGATACGCAGTATTTT CASSERGGVSPDTQYF
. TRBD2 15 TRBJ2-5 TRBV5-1 TGCGCCAGCAGCCCTGGAGCGGGGACCCAAGAGACCCAGTACTTC CASSPGAGTQETQYF
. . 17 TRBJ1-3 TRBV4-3 TGCGCCAGCAGCCATTGGGTGGATGCTGCGGAACCTCCGGCCATATATTTT CASSHWVDAAEPPAIYF